This T cell receptor delta chain is drawn from a study of human gamma delta and Vdelta1 T cells. A remark on this clone: This could be a read error, since a much larger clone is one nucleotide away.

TCRdb fed the PCR reads into CATT to redo clone calling. Among 6,000 to 6,500 delta-chain clones listed, roughly a tenth were seen once. Germline trimming cut 4 bases from V and 0 bases from J; bases unmatched to any gene: 17. Germline CDR1 TSWWSYY, CDR2 QGS. The CDR3 length is 19 residues. The clonotype originates from a human donor in good health. This chain links TRDV1 with TRDJ1; TRDD3 aligns across 7 bases. The source material was naive CD27+ Vdelta1 gamma-delta T cells from blood. In nucleotides, the CDR3 is TGTGCTCTTGGGGTCCGGAAATCCTGGGGGCTATCGTACACCGATAAACTCATCTTT. It yields the protein CALGVRKSWGLSYTDKLIF.